This T cell receptor (beta chain) stems from a study of cytomegalovirus exposure and HLA in healthy donors. There were likely unrecorded immune exposures, though donors were nominally healthy when sampled. V was pared by 5 bases and J by 4 bases, with 11 bases of the junction left unmatched. Per germline, CDR1 GTSNPN and CDR2 SVGIG (reference sequence). CDR3 length: 16 residues. PCR used 60 Vbeta primers and 13 Jbeta primers. Under the authors' procedure: In a later analysis, of tens of millions of unique beta chains, 9 million to 11 million appeared in at least two donors. Libraries were prepared by immunoSEQ multiplex PCR; TCRdb keeps only in-frame clonotypes and omits some of them. That table gives V, J and clone size, and the DNA gave D and trimming. This sample carries 100,000 to 150,000 clones, roughly 9% of them seen once, and the ten largest clones take 5.5% to 7.5%. This clone turned up a few times. Its antigen is still unknown.

Study-wide points: A previous analysis found most TCR beta V segments productive roughly 90% or roughly 30% of the time. In vitro experiments confirmed that three CMV-associated chains were specific for CMV antigens.

The chain joins TRBV30 to TRBJ1-4, with 9 bases that match TRBD1. This receptor was taken from a woman in her thirties or forties in good health and CMV-seropositive. The sequencing sample was made of PBMCs. The CDR3 is CAWVRGQGLHNEKLFF. The CDR3 DNA reads TGTGCCTGGGTGAGGGGACAGGGCCTTCATAATGAAAAACTGTTTTTT.